The 15 T cell receptor beta chains below were found in one sample sequenced in a study of blood T cells in healthy people across ages. Using a J-beta primer mix together with a sample-barcoded 5' primer, a second PCR was run for roughly 6 to 12 cycles. TCRdb re-called the 5' RACE reads through MiXCR, storing one row per CDR3 protein. The sample carries 550,000 to 750,000 distinct CDR3 sequences, approximately 21% recorded once. Sequenced sample: blood. These receptor sequences come from a man in his sixties or seventies in good health.

The gene calls are TRBV20-1 and TRBJ2-2, with D perhaps TRBD1 (6 bases). V lost 3 bases and J lost 0, with 8 bases in between. Germline V gene lookup returns CDR1 DFQATT and CDR2 SNEGSKA (reference sequence). The CDR3 contains 14 residues. The CDR3 protein is CSASSGANTGELFF. CDR3 coding DNA: TGCAGTGCTAGCTCAGGGGCGAACACCGGGGAGCTGTTTTTT.

The chain is built from TRBV18 and TRBJ2-5; 8 bases are a match to TRBD1. With the DNA end fitting TRBJ2-1 better, the J assignment may be wrong. CDR1 and CDR2 from the germline V gene are KGHSH and LQKENI. The CDR3 has 13 amino acids. The CDR3 sequence is CASTGQGYNEQFF. The CDR3 DNA sequence: TGTGCCAGCACAGGACAGGGATACAATGAGCAGTTCTTC.

There are a few counts of this clonotype. The rearrangement uses TRBV7-6 and TRBJ2-5; D possibly corresponds to TRBD2 (5 bases). Germline assignment: CDR1 SGHVS and CDR2 FNYEAQ. The CDR3 consists of 16 residues. Trimming took 3 bases from V and 5 from J, leaving 19 bases between them. The DNA of the CDR3 is TGTGCCAGCAGCTTGGCGACTACTCTTGTAGGGGAGACCCAGTACTTC. This sequence encodes CASSLATTLVGETQYF.

The V gene is TRBV11-3, the J gene TRBJ2-1; 9 positions match TRBD1. The CDR3 sequence is 15 residues long. V lost 4 bases, J lost 6 bases, and 7 bases stayed unmatched. CDR1 and CDR2 from the germline V gene are SGHNT and YENEEA. The CDR3: CASSSPGQGRNEQFF. The CDR3 DNA is TGTGCCAGCAGCTCGCCGGGACAGGGCCGCAATGAGCAGTTCTTC.

The rearrangement links TRBV28 to TRBJ2-3, with 8 bases fitting TRBD2. The germline gives CDR1 MDHEN, CDR2 SYDVKM. V was pared by 11 bases and J by 1 base, with 8 bases of the junction left unmatched. The CDR3 is 14 residues long. This CDR3 reads CASGGVAGTDTQYF. CDR3 nucleotide sequence: TGTGCCTCGGGAGGGGTGGCGGGCACAGATACGCAGTATTTT.

In the case of this clonotype: The junction does not match germline at one end; this may be a read error. The chain is built from TRBV14 and TRBJ2-7, with 9 bases lining up with TRBD2. CDR1 SGHDN and CDR2 FVKESK come from the germline V gene. The CDR3 consists of 16 residues. CDR3 in amino acids: CASSQEPSGASWERYF. In DNA form, the CDR3 reads TGTGCCAGCAGCCAAGAGCCTAGCGGGGCCTCCTGGGAGCGGTACTTC.

The V call is TRBV4-1, the J call TRBJ2-7; 8 nucleotides align to TRBD1. Germline CDR1 and CDR2: MGHRA and YSYEKL. With 0 bases clipped from V and 5 bases from J, the junction kept 6 bases outside the gene matches. The CDR3 covers 15 residues. CDR3 bases: TGCGCCAGCAGCCAAGACGTGACAGGGGCCAACGAGCAGTACTTC. Translating gives CASSQDVTGANEQYF.

This clonotype was detected a few times. The chain couples TRBV4-3 to TRBJ1-4; no definite D call. Trimming left V 1 base short and J 4 bases short, with 10 bases between. Germline V CDR1 and CDR2: LGHNA, YSLEER. CDR3 length: 15 residues. Here the CDR3 reads CASSQGTTHNEKLFF. The CDR3 bases are TGCGCCAGCAGCCAAGGAACGACACATAATGAAAAACTGTTTTTT.

J is TRBJ2-7 and V is TRBV12-3 or TRBV12-4, with 12 positions matching TRBD2. This CDR3 is 14 amino acids long. Unmatched junction bases numbered 5, after V lost 5 bases and J lost 6 bases. This chain's CDR3 is CASSRTSGNGEQYF. CDR3 sequence (DNA): TGTGCCAGCAGTAGGACTAGCGGGAATGGCGAGCAGTACTTC.

This clonotype has a handful of counts. The chain is built from TRBV10-3 and TRBJ2-7; TRBD2 might be the D (5 bases). Trimming removed 0 bases from V and 9 bases from J, with 18 bases in between. The CDR3 sequence is 15 residues long. Germline CDR1 and CDR2: ENHRY and SYGVKD. The CDR3, as DNA: TGTGCCATCAGTGAGTCGGAGGCAGGCCTACGAGGGCAGTACTTC. This gives the protein CAISESEAGLRGQYF.

The table lists this clonotype with a few counts. The chain carries TRBV7-2 and TRBJ2-2, with 8 nucleotides matching TRBD1. This CDR3 contains 15 residues. V dropped 2 bases and J dropped 8; count of bases not matched to a gene: 7. The V gene's germline CDR1 is SGHTA and CDR2 FQGNSA. The CDR3 nucleotides are TGTGCCAGCAGCTTATTGTTACAGGGGGTAGGGGAGCTGTTTTTT. This translates into CASSLLLQGVGELFF. The full variable domain, with the rest looked up from reference TRBV7-2 and TRBJ2-2, is GAGVSQSPSNKVTEKGKDVELRCDPISGHTALYWYRQSLGQGLEFLIYFQGNSAPDKSGLPSDRFSAERTGGSVSTLTIQRTQQEDSAVYLCASSLLLQGVGELFFGEGSRLTVL.

The chain links TRBV5-4 to TRBJ1-2, with D possibly being TRBD1 (6 bases). CDR1 is SGHNT, CDR2 YYREEE, per germline (reference sequence). Trimming removed 4 bases from V and 4 bases from J, with 11 bases in between. The CDR3 has 13 residues. CDR3 amino acids: CASSPAGAYGYTF. The CDR3 DNA follows: TGTGCCAGCAGCCCGGCGGGGGCCTATGGCTACACCTTC.

This clonotype showed up many times. The V call is TRBV12-3 or TRBV12-4, the J call TRBJ1-2; no clear D gene. V was pared by 2 bases and J by 6 bases, with 7 bases between. The CDR3 loop spans 12 amino acids. The chain's CDR3 is CASSLWSDGYTF. CDR3 DNA sequence: TGTGCCAGCAGTTTATGGTCCGATGGCTACACCTTC.

This clonotype has just a few counts. The chain combines TRBV12-3 or TRBV12-4 with TRBJ2-2; 13 bases align to TRBD2. The V segment lost 4 bases and the J segment 7 bases; nucleotides outside the gene matches: 6. This CDR3 has 16 amino acids. DNA of the CDR3: TGTGCCAGCAGTTCCCCACTAGCGGGAGGGGTCGGGGAGCTGTTTTTT. Its translation: CASSSPLAGGVGELFF.

This clonotype was detected a few times. The chain recombines TRBV28 with TRBJ2-4; no firm D call. The CDR3 totals 14 residues. Germline CDR1 and CDR2: MDHEN and SYDVKM. V was trimmed by 7 bases and J by 1 base, leaving 11 bases between them. The CDR3 nucleotides read TGTGCCAGCACCCCTGAAGCGGCCAAAAACATTCAGTACTTC. Translating it yields CASTPEAAKNIQYF.